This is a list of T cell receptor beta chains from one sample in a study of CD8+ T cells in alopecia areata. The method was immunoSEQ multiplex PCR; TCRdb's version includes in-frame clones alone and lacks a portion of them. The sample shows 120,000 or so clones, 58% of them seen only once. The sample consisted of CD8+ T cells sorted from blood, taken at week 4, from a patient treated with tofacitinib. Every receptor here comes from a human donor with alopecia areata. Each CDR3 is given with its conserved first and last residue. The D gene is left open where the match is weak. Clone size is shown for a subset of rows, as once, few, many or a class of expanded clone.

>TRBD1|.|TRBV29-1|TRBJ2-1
CSVDRGSSSYNEQFF
TGCAGCGTTGACAGGGGGTCCAGCTCCTACAATGAGCAGTTCTTC
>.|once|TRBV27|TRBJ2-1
CASTPIGPLSNEQFF
TGTGCCAGCACTCCTATTGGCCCGCTATCCAATGAGCAGTTCTTC
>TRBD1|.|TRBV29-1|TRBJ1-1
CSGDGAGGEAFF
TGCAGCGGGGACGGGGCAGGGGGCGAAGCTTTCTTT
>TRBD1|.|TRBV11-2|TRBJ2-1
CASSFPRGYEQFF
TGTGCCAGCAGCTTTCCCAGGGGGTATGAGCAGTTCTTC
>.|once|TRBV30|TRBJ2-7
CAWMGGSPGYEQYF
TGTGCCTGGATGGGGGGCTCCCCAGGCTACGAGCAGTACTTC
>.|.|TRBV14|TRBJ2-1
CASSQVLWGDEQFF
TGTGCCAGCAGCCAAGTCCTCTGGGGGGATGAGCAGTTCTTC
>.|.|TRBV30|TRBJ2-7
CAWSADSTYEQYF
TGTGCCTGGAGTGCCGACAGTACCTACGAGCAGTACTTC
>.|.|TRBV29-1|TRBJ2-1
CSVRRTDNEQFF
TGCAGCGTACGACGGACAGACAATGAGCAGTTCTTC
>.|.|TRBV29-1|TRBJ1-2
CSVVLANYGYTF
TGCAGCGTTGTACTTGCTAACTATGGCTACACCTTC
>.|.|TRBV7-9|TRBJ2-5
CASSSARGETQYF
TGTGCCAGCAGCTCCGCCCGGGGGGAGACCCAGTACTTC
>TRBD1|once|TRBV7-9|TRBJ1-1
CASSLDRGDTEAFF
TGTGCCAGCAGCCTCGACAGGGGCGACACTGAAGCTTTCTTT
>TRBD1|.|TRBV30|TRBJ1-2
CAWRDTTGEANYGYTF
TGTGCCTGGAGAGATACTACAGGGGAAGCGAACTATGGCTACACCTTC
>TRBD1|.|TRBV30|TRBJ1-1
CAWSTGVQEAFF
TGTGCCTGGAGTACAGGGGTGCAGGAAGCTTTCTTT
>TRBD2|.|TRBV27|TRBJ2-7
CASSLVLAGGSSYEQYF
TGTGCCAGCAGTTTAGTACTAGCGGGGGGAAGCTCCTACGAGCAGTACTTC
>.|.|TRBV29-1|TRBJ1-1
CSSNYGGTEAFF
TGCAGCTCTAATTACGGGGGCACTGAAGCTTTCTTT
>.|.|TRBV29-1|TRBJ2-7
CSVGAATYEQYF
TGCAGCGTTGGGGCAGCCACCTACGAGCAGTACTTC
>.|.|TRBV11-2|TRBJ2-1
CASSSFSSSYNEQFF
TGTGCCAGCAGCTCATTTTCCAGCTCCTACAATGAGCAGTTCTTC
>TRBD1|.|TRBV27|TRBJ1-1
CASSLLDRAEAFF
TGTGCCAGCAGTTTATTGGACAGGGCTGAAGCTTTCTTT
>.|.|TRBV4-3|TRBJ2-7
CASSQDRTYEQYF
TGCGCCAGCAGCCAAGATCGGACGTACGAGCAGTACTTC
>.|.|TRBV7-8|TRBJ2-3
CASSLAGDTDTQYF
TGTGCCAGCAGCTTAGCGGGAGACACAGATACGCAGTATTTT
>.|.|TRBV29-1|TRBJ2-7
CSVTGADEQYF
TGCAGCGTTACTGGGGCCGACGAGCAGTACTTC
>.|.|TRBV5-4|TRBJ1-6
CASSLWGSGNSPLHF
TGTGCCAGCAGCTTGTGGGGGTCGGGGAATTCACCCCTCCACTTT
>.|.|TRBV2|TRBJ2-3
CASEGEGSTDTQYF
TGTGCCAGCGAAGGCGAGGGAAGCACAGATACGCAGTATTTT
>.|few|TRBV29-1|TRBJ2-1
CSVEDRAGEQFF
TGCAGCGTTGAAGATCGAGCAGGCGAGCAGTTCTTC
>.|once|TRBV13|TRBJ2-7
CASSSDTSYEQYF
TGTGCCAGCAGCTCCGACACATCCTACGAGCAGTACTTC
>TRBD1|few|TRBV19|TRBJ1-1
CASTYGQANTEAFF
TGTGCCAGTACCTACGGACAGGCGAACACTGAAGCTTTCTTT
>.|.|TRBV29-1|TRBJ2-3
CSVEADTQYF
TGCAGCGTTGAGGCAGATACGCAGTATTTT
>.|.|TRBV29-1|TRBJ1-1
CSVIDSNTEAFF
TGCAGCGTTATTGACAGCAACACTGAAGCTTTCTTT
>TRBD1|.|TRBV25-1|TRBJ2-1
CASSEDRGHDEQFF
TGTGCCAGCAGTGAGGACAGGGGGCACGATGAGCAGTTCTTC
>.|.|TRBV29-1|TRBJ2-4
CSALILNKNIQYF
TGCAGCGCATTGATTCTGAATAAAAACATTCAGTACTTC
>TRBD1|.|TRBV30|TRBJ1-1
CAWTTGEDTEAFF
TGTGCCTGGACGACAGGGGAGGACACTGAAGCTTTCTTT
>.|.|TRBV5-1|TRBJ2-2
CASSFTGELFF
TGCGCCAGCAGCTTCACCGGGGAGCTGTTTTTT
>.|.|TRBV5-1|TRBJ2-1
CASSLVVASDEQFF
TGCGCCAGCAGCTTGGTCGTGGCTAGCGATGAGCAGTTCTTC
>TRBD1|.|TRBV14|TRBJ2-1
CASSQRQGPPGNEQFF
TGTGCCAGCAGCCAACGACAGGGGCCCCCGGGGAATGAGCAGTTCTTC
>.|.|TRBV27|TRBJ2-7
CASSLSQDSYEQYF
TGTGCCAGCAGTTTATCGCAGGATTCATACGAGCAGTACTTC